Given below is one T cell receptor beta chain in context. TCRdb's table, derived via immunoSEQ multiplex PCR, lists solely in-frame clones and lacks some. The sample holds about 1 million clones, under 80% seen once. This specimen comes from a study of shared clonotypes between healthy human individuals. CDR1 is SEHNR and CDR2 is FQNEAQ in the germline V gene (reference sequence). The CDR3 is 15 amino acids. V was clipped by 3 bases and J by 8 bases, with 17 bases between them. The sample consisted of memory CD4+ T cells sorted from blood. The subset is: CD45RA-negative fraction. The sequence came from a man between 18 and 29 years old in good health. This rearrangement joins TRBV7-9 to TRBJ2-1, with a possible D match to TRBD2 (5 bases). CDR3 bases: TGTGCCAGCAGCTTTGTGGGCACGGAGGTCGATGAGCAGTTCTTC. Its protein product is CASSFVGTEVDEQFF.